The 21 T cell receptor beta chains below come from one sample, sequenced in a study of blood T cell repertoires in COVID-19. Profiled with immunoSEQ multiplex PCR; TCRdb holds only in-frame clones, not every one. The sample consists of 200,000 to 300,000 clones, roughly 83% of them appearing once. The material sequenced was peripheral blood. These receptors originate from a man aged 80 or over with acute or convalescent COVID-19.

CDR3 bases: TGTGCCAGCTCCACCGGGACACCTAACACCGGGGAGCTGTTTTTT. Amino acids: CASSTGTPNTGELFF. The chain has TRBV18 and TRBJ2-2, with D possibly matching TRBD1 (6 bases). CDR1 KGHSH and CDR2 LQKENI come from the germline V gene. V dropped 6 bases and J dropped 2 bases, with 13 bases sitting between them. This CDR3 is 15 amino acids long.

The chain joins TRBV7-2 to TRBJ1-2, with TRBD1 as a possible D gene (5 bases). This CDR3 is built from 14 residues. CDR1 is SGHTA, CDR2 FQGNSA, per germline. The V end was cut by 5 bases, the J end by 8 bases, with 18 bases between. CDR3 DNA: TGTGCCAGCAGCCAATGGGAAGCCGGGGGGGGCTACACCTTC. Its protein product is CASSQWEAGGGYTF.

This rearrangement joins TRBV19 to TRBJ1-6, with D possibly being TRBD1 (5 bases). The CDR3 is 15 residues long. V lost 6 bases, J lost 10 bases, and 19 bases lay in between. The germline V gene has CDR1 LNHDA and CDR2 SQIVND (reference sequence). The CDR3 DNA sequence: TGTGCCAGTAGCCAGCTATCCCCGGGGGACTCACCCCTCCACTTT. Protein sequence: CASSQLSPGDSPLHF.

The V gene is TRBV6-1, the J gene TRBJ1-5; 7 bases are shared with TRBD1. There are 13 residues in the CDR3. Germline V gene sequence: CDR1 MNHNS, CDR2 SASEGT. Unmatched junction bases numbered 5, after V lost 2 bases and J lost 10 bases. CDR3: CASSETGVVPQHF. The DNA for the CDR3 is TGTGCCAGCAGTGAAACAGGGGTGGTTCCCCAGCATTTT.

V is TRBV9 and J is TRBJ1-3; the D is unclear. This CDR3 is built from 16 residues. V lost 4 bases to trimming and J lost 0 bases, with 14 bases between them. The germline V gene encodes CDR1 SGDLS and CDR2 YYNGEE. DNA for the CDR3: TGTGCCAGCAGCAGATCCCCTCCGAGCTCTGGAAACACCATATATTTT. Its translation: CASSRSPPSSGNTIYF.

The gene calls are TRBV5-3 and TRBJ2-4; a weak D match, TRBD2 (6 bases). TRBV5-3 is an ORF, with its function uncertain. This CDR3 comprises 17 residues. Trimming shortened V by 4 bases and J by 0 bases, and 17 bases separated the two germline ends. CDR3 bases: TGTGCCAGAAGCGGCCCCAGCGGGCTGCTAGCCAAAAACATTCAGTACTTC. As protein: CARSGPSGLLAKNIQYF.

The rearrangement joins TRBV5-6 to TRBJ2-7, with TRBD1 matching over 9 bases. V dropped 1 base and J dropped 1; count of bases not matched to a gene: 6. Germline V gene data show CDR1 as SGHDT and CDR2 as YYEEEE. The CDR3 totals 16 residues. The CDR3 loop reads CASSLYGDRASYEQYF. CDR3 in DNA: TGTGCCAGCAGCTTGTATGGGGACAGGGCTTCCTACGAGCAGTACTTC.

The rearrangement joins TRBV4-2 to TRBJ2-7, with 7 bases aligning to TRBD2. The germline CDR1 and CDR2 sequences are LGHNA and YNFKEQ. V trimming: 4 bases; J trimming: 2 bases; junction bases outside the gene matches: 8. The CDR3 covers 15 residues. For the CDR3, the DNA is TGTGCCAGCAGCCCGGGGGGTCGTCAAGCCTACGAGCAGTACTTC. Translated: CASSPGGRQAYEQYF.

The rearrangement uses TRBV5-1 and TRBJ2-1; 7 positions agree with TRBD2. The J segment lost 8 bases and the V segment lost 4 bases, leaving 15 bases of the junction unmatched. Germline CDR1 is SGHRS and CDR2 is YFSETQ. The CDR3 extends over 16 amino acids. CDR3 sequence reads: CASSPPLTGGGDEQFF. CDR3 DNA sequence: TGCGCCAGCAGCCCGCCTTTGACGGGAGGCGGGGATGAGCAGTTCTTC.

V usage is TRBV7-2 and J usage is TRBJ2-3, with 7 bases matching TRBD1. Germline V gene data show CDR1 as SGHTA and CDR2 as FQGNSA. This CDR3 region has 14 residues. Unmatched junction bases numbered 7, after V lost 4 bases and J lost 6 bases. Here the CDR3 DNA reads TGTGCCAGCAGCTCGTCACAGGGGACGGATACGCAGTATTTT. Translating gives CASSSSQGTDTQYF.

This clone was counted once. The chain joins TRBV6-6 to TRBJ2-7, with TRBD1 matching over 7 bases. V dropped 7 bases and J dropped 2; count of bases not matched to a gene: 11. In germline, CDR1 is MNHNY, CDR2 SVGAGI (reference sequence). The CDR3 consists of 15 residues. The CDR3 region has the DNA TGTGCCAGCATTTTTGCTTCAGGGGGAACCTACGAGCAGTACTTC. It specifies CASIFASGGTYEQYF.

This chain uses TRBV7-8 with TRBJ2-2; D unresolved. The CDR3 has 14 residues. V was trimmed by 5 bases and J by 3 bases, leaving 10 bases between them. The germline CDR1 and CDR2 sequences are SGHVS and FQNEAQ. CDR3 DNA sequence: TGTGCCAGCAGCCCTCTAGATTACACCGGGGAGCTGTTTTTT. Protein: CASSPLDYTGELFF.

The chain recombines TRBV27 with TRBJ2-2, with unresolved D. V lost 5 bases and J lost 2, with 12 bases in between. Per germline, CDR1 MNHEY and CDR2 SMNVEV (reference sequence). This CDR3 comprises 15 residues. CDR3 sequence reads: CASSPLAVNTGELFF. CDR3 in DNA: TGTGCCAGCAGTCCTCTTGCAGTTAACACCGGGGAGCTGTTTTTT.

V gene TRBV19 combines with J gene TRBJ2-1; 8 bases fit TRBD1. Per the germline V gene, CDR1 is LNHDA and CDR2 is SQIVND (reference sequence). The trim removed 6 bases at V and 3 bases at J, leaving 7 bases unmatched. This CDR3 spans 15 amino acids. The CDR3 coding sequence is TGTGCCAGTAGCCTTACAGGGGGTGGCTACAATGAGCAGTTCTTC. It yields the protein CASSLTGGGYNEQFF.

This chain links TRBV5-6 with TRBJ1-1, with D hard to call. This CDR3 region has 15 residues. Germline V gene lookup returns CDR1 SGHDT and CDR2 YYEEEE. The V end lost 0 bases, the J end lost 0 bases, and 9 bases lay between the germline ends. The CDR3 DNA reads as TGTGCCAGCAGCTTGGAACCGGGTCTGAACACTGAAGCTTTCTTT. Protein: CASSLEPGLNTEAFF.

The rearrangement joins TRBV2 to TRBJ1-5; the match to TRBD1 covers 9 bases. V dropped 4 bases and J dropped 2; count of bases not matched to a gene: 9. The CDR3 contains 17 residues. The germline gives CDR1 SNHLY, CDR2 FYNNEI. This CDR3 is CASSATTGGIGNQPQHF. Written as DNA, the CDR3 is TGTGCCAGCAGTGCTACGACAGGGGGTATAGGCAATCAGCCCCAGCATTTT.

This rearrangement joins TRBV29-1 to TRBJ2-1; perhaps TRBD1 as D (5 bases). Germline values: CDR1 SQVTM, CDR2 ANQGSEA. The CDR3 runs to 13 residues. V gave up 7 bases and J gave up 3 bases, with 13 bases separating them. In DNA form, the CDR3 reads TGCAGCGGCTCGGCAGGGCACTACAATGAGCAGTTCTTC. It specifies CSGSAGHYNEQFF.

The chain couples TRBV10-1 to TRBJ2-7; 8 bases agree with TRBD1. Germline loops: CDR1 WNHNN, CDR2 SYGVQD (reference sequence). The CDR3 sequence is 14 residues long. The trim removed 0 bases at V and 11 bases at J, leaving 9 bases unmatched. The CDR3 DNA reads TGCGCCAGCAGTGAGTCGACGGCGGCAGGGGGCAAGTACTTC. This codes for CASSESTAAGGKYF.

The V call is TRBV4-1, the J call TRBJ2-1; tentatively, D is TRBD1 (8 bases). Germline loops: CDR1 MGHRA, CDR2 YSYEKL. There are 14 residues in the CDR3. Trimming pared 4 bases from V and 8 bases from J, leaving 15 bases between. Written as DNA, the CDR3 is TGCGCCAGCAGCCGGGAACAGGGGGGGTATGAGCAGTTCTTC. Protein product: CASSREQGGYEQFF.

This rearrangement joins TRBV19 to TRBJ2-7, with 10 bases that match TRBD1. Looked up from germline, CDR1 is LNHDA and CDR2 is SQIVND (reference sequence). The CDR3 runs to 14 residues. Unmatched junction bases numbered 8, after V lost 5 bases and J lost 7 bases. CDR3 sequence reads: CASSSGQGSWEQYF. The CDR3 DNA sequence: TGTGCCAGTAGTTCGGGACAGGGGTCTTGGGAGCAGTACTTC.

The chain uses TRBV6-2 or TRBV6-3 and TRBJ1-5; 7 bases fit TRBD1. Trimming cost V 6 bases and J 7 bases; bases outside gene matches: 9. The CDR3 loop spans 14 amino acids. Germline V lookup: CDR1 MNHEY, CDR2 SVGEGT. CDR3 DNA: TGTGCCAGCAGCCGACAGGGAGGAATCCAGCCCCAGCATTTT. It specifies CASSRQGGIQPQHF.